This T cell receptor beta chain was captured in a study of blood T cell repertoires in COVID-19. Study-wide background: The study drew acute and convalescent COVID-19 samples from the United States, Italy and Spain.

V shed 6 bases and J 4 bases; nucleotides not matched to a gene: 8. CDR3 length: 15 amino acids. Germline V gene lookup returns CDR1 LNHDA and CDR2 SQIVND (reference sequence). Assay used: immunoSEQ multiplex PCR; TCRdb lists only in-frame clones, some missing. The sample holds about 100,000 clones, approximately 80% seen once. The chain carries TRBV19 and TRBJ2-7, with TRBD2 identical over 11 bases. The sample comprised peripheral blood. The sequence came from a man in his forties or fifties with active or convalescent COVID-19. DNA for the CDR3: TGTGCCAGTAGCCCAACTAGCGGGAGTCGGTACGAGCAGTACTTC. This gives the protein CASSPTSGSRYEQYF.